These 24 T cell receptor beta chains originate from one sample sequenced in a study of T cell responses to AZD1222 COVID-19 vaccine. TCRdb's copy holds only in-frame clones and misses some; the assay was immunoSEQ multiplex PCR. The sample consists of 150,000 to 180,000 clones, about nine tenths of them appearing once. The source was peripheral blood, collected on day 0 of AZD1222 vaccination. Receptors were obtained from an adult in good health.

V usage is TRBV4-2 and J usage is TRBJ1-4; maybe TRBD1 (6 bases). The germline V gene encodes CDR1 LGHNA and CDR2 YNFKEQ. The length of the CDR3 is 19 residues. Between the trimmed V and J ends, which lost 0 bases and 0 bases, there was a span of 17 bases. CDR3 in amino acids: CASSQDQTGWRATNEKLFF. The CDR3 DNA is TGTGCCAGCAGCCAAGATCAAACAGGGTGGAGGGCAACTAATGAAAAACTGTTTTTT.

This chain joins TRBV10-3 and TRBJ1-3, with a possible D match to TRBD1 (5 bases). This CDR3 contains 11 residues. V was pared by 10 bases and J by 4 bases, with 8 bases between. From germline, CDR1 is ENHRY and CDR2 SYGVKD. This chain's CDR3 is CATGQGNTIYF. The CDR3 DNA follows: TGTGCCACCGGACAAGGAAACACCATATATTTT.

The rearrangement links TRBV29-1 to TRBJ2-3; TRBD2 matches 8 bases. From germline, CDR1 is SQVTM and CDR2 ANQGSEA. The CDR3 runs to 15 residues. V trimming: 3 bases; J trimming: 0 bases; junction bases outside the gene matches: 5. The CDR3 DNA is TGCAGCGTTGAGGCTAGCGGGTATAGCACAGATACGCAGTATTTT. Translation gives CSVEASGYSTDTQYF.

This sequence joins TRBV6-2 or TRBV6-3 and TRBJ2-3, with TRBD2 matching 11 bases. Germline assignment: CDR1 MNHEY and CDR2 SVGEGT. CDR3 size: 17 residues. With 6 bases clipped from V and 5 bases from J, the junction kept 13 bases outside the gene matches. The CDR3 sequence is CASSLAYSGRAGDTQYF. DNA of the CDR3: TGTGCCAGCAGCCTGGCATATAGCGGGAGGGCCGGAGATACGCAGTATTTT.

This chain connects TRBV7-2 to TRBJ2-3; TRBD1 agrees at 9 bases. Looked up from germline, CDR1 is SGHTA and CDR2 is FQGNSA. V lost 1 base, J lost 2 bases, and 4 bases stayed unmatched. The CDR3 covers 16 residues. The DNA of the CDR3 is TGTGCCAGCAGCTTAGTTGGGACAGGGAACACAGATACGCAGTATTTT. It translates to CASSLVGTGNTDTQYF. The whole variable domain, remainder taken from reference TRBV7-2 and TRBJ2-3, is GAGVSQSPSNKVTEKGKDVELRCDPISGHTALYWYRQSLGQGLEFLIYFQGNSAPDKSGLPSDRFSAERTGGSVSTLTIQRTQQEDSAVYLCASSLVGTGNTDTQYFGPGTRLTVL.

The chain joins TRBV7-9 to TRBJ2-2; a possible D gene is TRBD2 (6 bases). The germline V and J ends were trimmed by 0 bases and 4 bases, with 6 bases remaining between them. Germline loops: CDR1 SEHNR, CDR2 FQNEAQ (reference sequence). The CDR3 contains 14 residues. DNA of the CDR3: TGTGCCAGCAGCTTAGCGGGACTCACCGGGGAGCTGTTTTTT. The encoded protein is CASSLAGLTGELFF.

This chain connects TRBV5-1 to TRBJ2-5; 9 nucleotides match TRBD2. The V gene's germline CDR1 is SGHRS and CDR2 YFSETQ. V was pared by 4 bases and J by 3 bases, with 4 bases of the junction left unmatched. This CDR3 comprises 14 residues. The CDR3: CASSPGLAEETQYF. The CDR3 nucleotides read TGCGCCAGCAGCCCGGGACTAGCAGAAGAGACCCAGTACTTC.

The CDR3, as DNA: TGCGCCAGCAGCGTAAGGGGAGCTGAAGCTTTCTTT. This sequence encodes CASSVRGAEAFF. The rearrangement links TRBV5-1 to TRBJ1-1; tentative D call: TRBD1 (5 bases). Germline assignment: CDR1 SGHRS and CDR2 YFSETQ. Between the trimmed V and J ends, which lost 4 bases and 6 bases, there was a span of 10 bases. The CDR3 has 12 amino acids. The complete variable domain, with remaining parts taken from reference TRBV5-1 and TRBJ1-1, reads KAGVTQTPRYLIKTRGQQVTLSCSPISGHRSVSWYQQTPGQGLQFLFEYFSETQRNKGNFPGRFSGRQFSNSRSEMNVSTLELGDSALYLCASSVRGAEAFFGQGTRLTVV.

The chain links TRBV28 to TRBJ1-1; the D is unclear. V lost 6 bases to trimming and J lost 1 base, with 12 bases between them. From germline, CDR1 is MDHEN and CDR2 SYDVKM. The CDR3 loop spans 14 amino acids. CDR3 DNA: TGTGCCAGCAGCCCTCCGGACTCGAACACTGAAGCTTTCTTT. Protein sequence: CASSPPDSNTEAFF.

The chain joins TRBV27 to TRBJ2-7; the match to TRBD2 covers 10 bases. Germline CDR1 MNHEY, CDR2 SMNVEV (reference sequence). The CDR3 consists of 15 residues. V shed 4 bases and J 9 bases; nucleotides not matched to a gene: 12. As DNA, the CDR3 is TGTGCCAGCAGTTCTGGAACTAGCGGGAAAAATCGGCAGTACTTC. Protein: CASSSGTSGKNRQYF.

The chain carries TRBV12-3 or TRBV12-4 and TRBJ2-5, with unresolved D. This CDR3 is built from 13 residues. The germline V and J ends were trimmed by 1 base and 1 base, with 4 bases remaining between them. The CDR3 sequence is CASSLDGQETQYF. DNA for the CDR3: TGTGCCAGCAGTTTAGACGGCCAAGAGACCCAGTACTTC.

This clone was observed many times. The chain couples TRBV29-1 to TRBJ2-1; 9 nucleotides match TRBD2. Losses at the gene ends were 7 bases for V and 7 bases for J; bases not matched to a gene: 17. The germline CDR1 and CDR2 sequences are SQVTM and ANQGSEA. The CDR3 covers 16 residues. CDR3 nucleotides: TGCAGCGCGAATCCCGAGGTAGCGGGAGATCATAATGAGCAGTTCTTC. It specifies CSANPEVAGDHNEQFF.

The genes are TRBV6-2 or TRBV6-3 and TRBJ1-1; D is uncertain. The germline V and J ends were trimmed by 6 bases and 3 bases, with 11 bases remaining between them. Germline V gene data show CDR1 as MNHEY and CDR2 as SVGEGT. The CDR3 totals 13 residues. The DNA of the CDR3 is TGTGCCAGCAGCAACGGCGTTCACACTGAAGCTTTCTTT. It specifies CASSNGVHTEAFF.

V gene TRBV6-5 combines with J gene TRBJ2-3; D is possibly TRBD2 (5 bases). CDR3 length equals 15 residues. CDR1 and CDR2 (germline): MNHEY, SVGAGI. Between the trimmed V and J ends, which lost 2 bases and 1 base, there was a span of 10 bases. The CDR3 sequence: CASSYEGSRTDTQYF. The CDR3 bases are TGTGCCAGCAGTTACGAGGGCTCTCGCACAGATACGCAGTATTTT.

The chain recombines TRBV23-1 with TRBJ2-7; tentatively, D is TRBD2 (6 bases). Being an ORF, TRBV23-1 has a function that is uncertain. The CDR3 is made up of 14 amino acids. V lost 6 bases and J 3 bases, leaving 15 bases between the germline ends. The CDR3 nucleotides are TGCGCCAGCAGCCAGAAGGAGGGGTTCTACGAGCAGTACTTC. Protein sequence: CASSQKEGFYEQYF.

The J gene is TRBJ2-5, the V gene TRBV5-6; D not certain. The V gene lost 0 bases and the J gene lost 5 bases, with 8 bases spanning the gap. The CDR3 extends over 13 amino acids. Germline CDR1 reads SGHDT; CDR2 reads YYEEEE. The CDR3 DNA sequence: TGTGCCAGCAGCTTGGACCCAACGGAGACCCAGTACTTC. This gives the protein CASSLDPTETQYF.

The chain combines TRBV11-2 with TRBJ2-1; 9 bases map to TRBD2. Germline CDR1 is SGHAT and CDR2 is FQNNGV. The CDR3 extends over 16 amino acids. V was clipped by 2 bases and J by 4 bases; unmatched bases: 6. CDR3 sequence (DNA): TGTGCCAGCAGCTTAAATCTAGCGGGGCTATACAATGAGCAGTTCTTC. Protein product: CASSLNLAGLYNEQFF.

The chain recombines TRBV7-9 with TRBJ2-7; D unresolved. V lost 1 base and J lost 0, with 10 bases in between. This CDR3 is 15 amino acids long. CDR1 and CDR2 (germline): SEHNR, FQNEAQ (reference sequence). As DNA, the CDR3 is TGTGCCAGCAGCTTAGGGCAGGCAATCTCCTACGAGCAGTACTTC. This translates into CASSLGQAISYEQYF. The full variable domain, its missing parts supplied by reference TRBV7-9 and TRBJ2-7, is DTGVSQNPRHKITKRGQNVTFRCDPISEHNRLYWYRQTLGQGPEFLTYFQNEAQLEKSRLLSDRFSAERPKGSFSTLEIQRTEQGDSAMYLCASSLGQAISYEQYFGPGTRLTVT.

The chain combines TRBV7-2 with TRBJ1-2; D perhaps matches TRBD1 (6 bases). Trimming shortened V by 4 bases and J by 0 bases, and 12 bases separated the two germline ends. Germline CDR1 reads SGHTA; CDR2 reads FQGNSA. The CDR3 length is 15 residues. The CDR3 sequence is CASSYWTAPNYGYTF. In DNA form, the CDR3 reads TGTGCCAGCAGCTACTGGACAGCGCCTAACTATGGCTACACCTTC.

J is TRBJ2-7 and V is TRBV5-1; possibly TRBD1 for D (6 bases). Deletions cut 0 bases from V and 3 bases from J, with 13 bases between. In germline, CDR1 is SGHRS, CDR2 YFSETQ. The CDR3 covers 15 residues. CDR3 DNA sequence: TGCGCCAGCAGCTTGGTGCCAGGGGACCACTACGAGCAGTACTTC. It specifies CASSLVPGDHYEQYF.

V usage is TRBV19 and J usage is TRBJ2-3; either TRBD1 or TRBD2 may fit D (5 bases each). V lost 5 bases and J lost 8, with 11 bases in between. Germline V CDR1 and CDR2: LNHDA, SQIVND (reference sequence). The length of the CDR3 is 12 residues. CDR3 protein: CASSLGAGTQYF. The CDR3 DNA sequence: TGTGCCAGTAGTCTCGGGGCAGGTACGCAGTATTTT. Full variable domain (remainder filled in from reference TRBV19 and TRBJ2-3): DGGITQSPKYLFRKEGQNVTLSCEQNLNHDAMYWYRQDPGQGLRLIYYSQIVNDFQKGDIAEGYSVSREKKESFPLTVTSAQKNPTAFYLCASSLGAGTQYFGPGTRLTVL.

This sequence joins TRBV19 and TRBJ2-7, with TRBD1 identical over 8 bases. CDR3 size: 13 residues. With V trimmed by 6 bases and J by 7 bases, 8 bases remained unmatched. In germline, CDR1 is LNHDA, CDR2 SQIVND (reference sequence). The CDR3 loop is CASRPRTGPEQYF. The CDR3 region has the DNA TGTGCCAGTAGGCCAAGGACAGGGCCAGAGCAGTACTTC.

The gene calls are TRBV28 and TRBJ2-4; D remains unclear. Germline CDR1 and CDR2: MDHEN and SYDVKM. The CDR3 totals 14 residues. The V end was cut by 6 bases, the J end by 0 bases, with 9 bases between. CDR3 sequence: CASSKSLAKNIQYF. CDR3 sequence (DNA): TGTGCCAGCAGCAAATCCCTAGCCAAAAACATTCAGTACTTC.

This clone was observed once. The chain couples TRBV10-3 to TRBJ1-5; TRBD1 might be the D (5 bases). The CDR3 has 15 amino acids. Trimming cost V 3 bases and J 0 bases, with 9 bases left between them. Germline V gives CDR1 ENHRY, CDR2 SYGVKD. The CDR3 bases are TGTGCCATCAGTGATTTAGGGGTTAGCAATCAGCCCCAGCATTTT. Encoded protein: CAISDLGVSNQPQHF.